The entry below gives a single TCR beta chain sequence along with its context. The antigen remains unidentified. One junction end disagrees with the germline gene, perhaps due to a read error. The data are from a study of tumor and adjacent non-tumor tissue in lung cancer. About the research overall: There were approximately twelve adenocarcinoma, a couple of squamous cell carcinoma and 1 small cell lung cancer cases. On average, productive TCRbeta reads reached some 4.4 million per sample.

No cell sorting was done before RNA was extracted from the tissue. The germline V gene has CDR1 SQVTM and CDR2 ANQGSEA. The CDR3 has 12 amino acids. Study-wide results and caveats: Tumor TCR diversity, when higher, was linked to shorter survival. Compared with tumor, normal lung showed significantly lower TCR diversity.

TCRbeta libraries were built with three rounds of nested PCR, modified from ARM-PCR. MiXCR, applied by TCRdb to the multiplex PCR reads, yields one record per CDR3 protein. The sample includes approximately 130,000 distinct CDR3 sequences, about 66% seen only once; the top ten take roughly 12%. The V and J genes are TRBV29-1 and TRBJ1-1; D is unclear. The sequenced sample consisted of lung tumor tissue. The TCR was taken from a man aged 25 to 40 with non-small cell lung cancer. This CDR3 reads CSVESGPGEAFF. The CDR3 DNA reads as TGTAGCGTTGAATCCGGACCAGGTGAAGCTTTCTTT.